These 25 T cell receptor beta chains were sequenced from one sample in a study of T cells in localized non-small cell lung cancer. The method was immunoSEQ multiplex PCR; TCRdb's version includes in-frame clones alone and lacks a portion of them. The sample consists of fewer than 50,000 clones, 75% to 85% of them appearing once. The material was PBMCs, obtained before any cancer treatment. These receptors were collected from a man between 40 and 69 years old with stage II lung adenocarcinoma.

The genes are TRBV29-1 and TRBJ2-7; no clear D gene. Germline V gene lookup returns CDR1 SQVTM and CDR2 ANQGSEA. V lost 7 bases and J 6 bases, leaving 13 bases between the germline ends. The CDR3 has 11 residues. The CDR3 reads CSALSYGEQYF. The CDR3 coding sequence is TGCAGCGCGCTATCGTATGGCGAGCAGTACTTC.

The chain is built from TRBV19 and TRBJ2-2; D is perhaps TRBD1 (6 bases). V lost 6 bases and J 0 bases, leaving 11 bases between the germline ends. The CDR3 has 15 amino acids. CDR1 is LNHDA, CDR2 SQIVND, per germline (reference sequence). The CDR3 is CASSRWTANTGELFF. CDR3 DNA: TGTGCCAGTAGCCGATGGACAGCGAACACCGGGGAGCTGTTTTTT. Variable domain in full (rest from reference TRBV19 and TRBJ2-2): DGGITQSPKYLFRKEGQNVTLSCEQNLNHDAMYWYRQDPGQGLRLIYYSQIVNDFQKGDIAEGYSVSREKKESFPLTVTSAQKNPTAFYLCASSRWTANTGELFFGEGSRLTVL.

This clone was recorded once. Different DNA sequences within this sample yield the same CDR3. The chain is built from TRBV2 and TRBJ1-5; the D is unclear. The CDR3 is 13 amino acids. CDR1 is SNHLY, CDR2 FYNNEI, per germline. V lost 4 bases and J 4 bases, leaving 8 bases between the germline ends. Written as DNA, the CDR3 is TGTGCCAGCAGTGGGGAGGGTAATCAGCCCCAGCATTTT. It translates to CASSGEGNQPQHF.

The gene calls are TRBV6-5 and TRBJ1-4; TRBD1 matches 7 bases. The CDR3 is made up of 15 amino acids. Germline CDR1 is MNHEY and CDR2 is SVGAGI. The trim removed 1 base at V and 5 bases at J, leaving 4 bases unmatched. The CDR3 is CASSYLGQPNEKLFF. CDR3 coding DNA: TGTGCCAGCAGTTACTTGGGACAGCCGAATGAAAAACTGTTTTTT.

This chain connects TRBV7-2 to TRBJ2-5; 7 nucleotides line up with TRBD1. Germline V gene data show CDR1 as SGHTA and CDR2 as FQGNSA. The CDR3 loop spans 14 amino acids. V was pared by 1 base and J by 3 bases, with 2 bases of the junction left unmatched. CDR3 residues: CASSLEQGKETQYF. CDR3 DNA: TGTGCCAGCAGCTTAGAACAGGGGAAAGAGACCCAGTACTTC.

This clone was counted only a few times. V usage is TRBV19 and J usage is TRBJ2-4; maybe TRBD1 (6 bases). V gave up 2 bases and J gave up 2 bases, with 10 bases separating them. The CDR3 runs 15 residues. Germline CDR1 reads LNHDA; CDR2 reads SQIVND (reference sequence). CDR3 sequence (DNA): TGTGCCAGTAGTATAAGCGACAGGTCCAAAAACATTCAGTACTTC. Protein product: CASSISDRSKNIQYF. Combining the CDR3 with reference TRBV19 and TRBJ2-4 gives the whole variable domain DGGITQSPKYLFRKEGQNVTLSCEQNLNHDAMYWYRQDPGQGLRLIYYSQIVNDFQKGDIAEGYSVSREKKESFPLTVTSAQKNPTAFYLCASSISDRSKNIQYFGAGTRLSVL.

The chain is built from TRBV25-1 and TRBJ2-7; no reliable D call. The CDR3 is made up of 13 amino acids. V lost 2 bases to trimming and J lost 2 bases, with 7 bases between them. CDR1 and CDR2 (germline): MGHDK, SYGVNS. The CDR3 sequence: CASSEHGPYEQYF. CDR3 DNA: TGTGCCAGCAGTGAACACGGCCCCTACGAGCAGTACTTC.

The CDR3 DNA follows: TGTGCCAGCAGTTACTCGCACGGCGGAGCCGAGCAGTACTTC. It codes for CASSYSHGGAEQYF. The chain employs TRBV6-5 and TRBJ2-7; D gene uncertain. The germline V gene encodes CDR1 MNHEY and CDR2 SVGAGI. V was pared by 0 bases and J by 6 bases, with 12 bases between. CDR3 size: 14 residues.

V usage is TRBV6-1 and J usage is TRBJ1-1, with TRBD1 matching 7 bases. Unmatched junction bases numbered 10, after V lost 5 bases and J lost 10 bases. Germline V gene data show CDR1 as MNHNS and CDR2 as SASEGT. The CDR3 consists of 13 residues. The CDR3 DNA follows: TGTGCCAGCAGTTCCACGCTACAGGGGAGAGCTTTCTTT. It is translated as CASSSTLQGRAFF.

This sequence joins TRBV28 and TRBJ2-3; D unclear. V lost 7 bases and J 2 bases, leaving 13 bases between the germline ends. CDR1 MDHEN and CDR2 SYDVKM come from the germline V gene. This CDR3 contains 14 residues. CDR3 coding DNA: TGTGCCAGCAACCCCCGGAGTGCCACAGATACGCAGTATTTT. Translation gives CASNPRSATDTQYF.

V and J are TRBV7-6 and TRBJ2-2; the match to TRBD2 covers 8 bases. The V and J ends lost 4 bases and 3 bases, in that order; junction bases with no gene match: 16. Germline CDR1 is SGHVS and CDR2 is FNYEAQ. The CDR3 loop spans 19 amino acids. CDR3 protein: CASSSGRRTSGGDTGELFF. The DNA of the CDR3 is TGTGCCAGCAGCTCGGGCCGCAGGACGTCGGGGGGGGACACCGGGGAGCTGTTTTTT.

This clone showed up just once. The V call is TRBV7-8, the J call TRBJ2-7; 8 bases align to TRBD1. This CDR3 region has 15 residues. Germline lookup yields CDR1 SGHVS and CDR2 FQNEAQ. V lost 5 bases and J lost 0; bases outside the gene matches: 6. CDR3 DNA sequence: TGTGCCAGCAGCCGAGACAGGGGTAGCTCCTACGAGCAGTACTTC. This codes for CASSRDRGSSYEQYF. Full variable domain (remainder filled in from reference TRBV7-8 and TRBJ2-7): GAGVSQSPRYKVAKRGQDVALRCDPISGHVSLFWYQQALGQGPEFLTYFQNEAQLDKSGLPSDRFFAERPEGSVSTLKIQRTQQEDSAVYLCASSRDRGSSYEQYFGPGTRLTVT.

V gene TRBV30 combines with J gene TRBJ1-1, with D possibly TRBD1 on 5 matching bases. The CDR3 is 13 amino acids. The V gene's germline CDR1 is GTSNPN and CDR2 SVGIG (reference sequence). V was cut by 3 bases and J by 3 bases, with 11 bases left in between. The CDR3 reads CAWSHGDYTEAFF. The CDR3 region has the DNA TGTGCCTGGAGCCATGGGGACTACACTGAAGCTTTCTTT.

The chain employs TRBV6-6 and TRBJ2-7, with D perhaps matching TRBD1 (6 bases). The length of the CDR3 is 15 residues. Trimming stripped 4 bases from V and 3 bases from J, with 16 bases between. CDR1 is MNHNY, CDR2 SVGAGI, per germline (reference sequence). CDR3 nucleotide sequence: TGTGCCAGCAGTTTCCCTCGACAGGTAGACTACGAGCAGTACTTC. Its translation: CASSFPRQVDYEQYF.

The chain couples TRBV27 to TRBJ2-2, with a possible D match to TRBD2 (5 bases). Germline CDR1 and CDR2: MNHEY and SMNVEV (reference sequence). V gave up 3 bases and J gave up 6 bases, with 11 bases separating them. The CDR3 spans 14 residues. CDR3 DNA: TGTGCCAGCAGTTTGGGCACTAGGGCCGGGGAGCTGTTTTTT. It translates to CASSLGTRAGELFF.

The V call is TRBV5-6, the J call TRBJ1-5; the D gene is possibly TRBD1 (6 bases). V lost 4 bases, J lost 4 bases, and 15 bases lay in between. The CDR3 totals 15 residues. Germline lookup yields CDR1 SGHDT and CDR2 YYEEEE. This CDR3 reads CASSLSGTPNQPQHF. CDR3 in DNA: TGTGCCAGCAGCCTCTCCGGGACACCAAATCAGCCCCAGCATTTT.

This chain joins TRBV27 and TRBJ2-1; D might be TRBD2 (6 bases). The germline V gene has CDR1 MNHEY and CDR2 SMNVEV (reference sequence). The CDR3 covers 15 residues. Trimming pared 2 bases from V and 10 bases from J, leaving 18 bases between. The DNA of the CDR3 is TGTGCCAGCAGTTTAACTGAGGGCCGGGGGATGGAGCAGTTCTTC. This codes for CASSLTEGRGMEQFF.

This clone was seen only once. The J gene is TRBJ2-2, the V gene TRBV5-6; TRBD2 agrees at 7 bases. V shed 6 bases, J shed 5 bases, and the junction held 7 bases outside the gene matches. Germline values: CDR1 SGHDT, CDR2 YYEEEE. The CDR3 totals 14 residues. The CDR3 is CASKGGRGTGELFF. The DNA of the CDR3 is TGTGCCAGCAAAGGCGGGAGAGGGACCGGGGAGCTGTTTTTT.

The chain employs TRBV30 and TRBJ2-3; D uncertain. The germline V and J ends were trimmed by 2 bases and 0 bases, with 3 bases remaining between them. There are 12 residues in the CDR3. CDR1 and CDR2 from the germline V gene are GTSNPN and SVGIG (reference sequence). The CDR3 spells CAWSFSTDTQYF. The CDR3 DNA sequence: TGTGCCTGGAGTTTTAGCACAGATACGCAGTATTTT. The complete variable domain, with remaining parts taken from reference TRBV30 and TRBJ2-3, reads SQTIHQWPATLVQPVGSPLSLECTVEGTSNPNLYWYRQAAGRGLQLLFYSVGIGQISSEVPQNLSASRPQDRQFILSSKKLLLSDSGFYLCAWSFSTDTQYFGPGTRLTVL.

CDR3 region: CASTLLSGRRNEQFF. CDR3 DNA: TGTGCCAGCACCCTCCTTAGCGGGAGGCGTAATGAGCAGTTCTTC. This sequence joins TRBV7-2 and TRBJ2-1, with 10 bases fitting TRBD2. Per the germline V gene, CDR1 is SGHTA and CDR2 is FQGNSA. The CDR3 extends over 15 amino acids. After removal of 7 bases from V and 7 bases from J, the junction contained 10 bases not matched to a gene.

The genes are TRBV5-4 and TRBJ1-2; D is possibly TRBD1 (6 bases). The germline V gene encodes CDR1 SGHNT and CDR2 YYREEE (reference sequence). This CDR3 has 13 amino acids. Trimming shortened V by 3 bases and J by 2 bases, and 8 bases separated the two germline ends. The CDR3 is CASSSGQNYGYTF. For the CDR3, the DNA is TGTGCCAGCAGCTCAGGACAGAACTATGGCTACACCTTC.

The chain carries TRBV7-6 and TRBJ2-7, with 7 nucleotides matching TRBD2. The CDR3 has 16 residues. Germline V gene sequence: CDR1 SGHVS, CDR2 FNYEAQ. Germline trimming cut 5 bases from V and 4 bases from J; bases unmatched to any gene: 14. Here the CDR3 DNA reads TGTGCCAGCAGCCAATACCCAGCGGGGATGGTATACGAGCAGTACTTC. It translates to CASSQYPAGMVYEQYF.

The chain combines TRBV19 with TRBJ2-7; D is perhaps TRBD2 (6 bases). Germline assignment: CDR1 LNHDA and CDR2 SQIVND (reference sequence). Trimming cost V 6 bases and J 7 bases, with 19 bases left between them. This CDR3 is built from 14 residues. CDR3 nucleotide sequence: TGTGCCAGTAGCCCGGGACTCCGGTCGGAGGAGCAGTACTTC. Its protein is CASSPGLRSEEQYF.

The V gene is TRBV15, the J gene TRBJ1-4; perhaps TRBD1 as D (5 bases). In germline, CDR1 is LNHNV, CDR2 YYDKDF (reference sequence). The CDR3 extends over 17 amino acids. V lost 3 bases, J lost 6 bases, and 20 bases lay in between. Written as DNA, the CDR3 is TGTGCCACCAGCAGCCCCTGGGACGGCGAGGGATATGAAAAACTGTTTTTT. It is translated as CATSSPWDGEGYEKLFF.

V usage is TRBV12-5 and J usage is TRBJ2-2, with D hard to call. There are 12 residues in the CDR3. CDR1 LGHNT and CDR2 FRNRAP come from the germline V gene. Deletions cut 0 bases from V and 5 bases from J, with 1 base between. CDR3 region: CASGLVTGELFF. The CDR3 nucleotides read TGTGCTAGTGGTTTGGTAACCGGGGAGCTGTTTTTT.